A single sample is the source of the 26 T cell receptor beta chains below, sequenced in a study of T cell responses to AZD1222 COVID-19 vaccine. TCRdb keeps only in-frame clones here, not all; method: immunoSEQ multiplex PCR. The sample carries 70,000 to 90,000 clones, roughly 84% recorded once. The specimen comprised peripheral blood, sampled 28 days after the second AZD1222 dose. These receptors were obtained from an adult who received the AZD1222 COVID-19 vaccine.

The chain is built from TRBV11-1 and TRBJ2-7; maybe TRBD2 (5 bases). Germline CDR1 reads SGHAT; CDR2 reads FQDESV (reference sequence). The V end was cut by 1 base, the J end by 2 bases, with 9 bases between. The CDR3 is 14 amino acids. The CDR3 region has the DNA TGTGCCAGCAGCTTAGAGGAGGCCACCTACGAGCAGTACTTC. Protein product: CASSLEEATYEQYF.

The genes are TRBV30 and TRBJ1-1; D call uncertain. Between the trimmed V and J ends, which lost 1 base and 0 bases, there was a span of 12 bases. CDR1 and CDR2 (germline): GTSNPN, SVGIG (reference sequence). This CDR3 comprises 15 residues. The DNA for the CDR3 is TGTGCCTGGAGTGGGGCGGCCCATATGAACACTGAAGCTTTCTTT. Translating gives CAWSGAAHMNTEAFF.

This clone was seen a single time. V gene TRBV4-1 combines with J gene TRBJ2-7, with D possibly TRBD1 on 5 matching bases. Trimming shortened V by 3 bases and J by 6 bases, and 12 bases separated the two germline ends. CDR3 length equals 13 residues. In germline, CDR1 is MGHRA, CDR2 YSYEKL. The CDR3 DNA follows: TGCGCCAGCAGCCAGGGGCAGGGCCTCGAGCAGTACTTC. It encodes CASSQGQGLEQYF.

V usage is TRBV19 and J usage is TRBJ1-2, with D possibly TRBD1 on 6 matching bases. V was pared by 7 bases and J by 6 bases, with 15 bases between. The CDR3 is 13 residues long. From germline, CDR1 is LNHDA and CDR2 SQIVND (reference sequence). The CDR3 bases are TGTGCCAGTACGAAACAGGGACGCAATGGCTACACCTTC. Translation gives CASTKQGRNGYTF.

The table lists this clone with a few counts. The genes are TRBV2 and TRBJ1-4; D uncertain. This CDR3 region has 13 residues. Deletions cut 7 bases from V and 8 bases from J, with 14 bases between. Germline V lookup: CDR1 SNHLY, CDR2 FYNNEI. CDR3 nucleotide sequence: TGTGCCAGCAATGTGGTGGTTAAAGAAAAACTGTTTTTT. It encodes CASNVVVKEKLFF.

CDR3 nucleotides: TGCAGCGTTAGGGCCGCCGCCTCTGGAAACACCATATATTTT. Protein product: CSVRAAASGNTIYF. The chain joins TRBV29-1 to TRBJ1-3; D unresolved. CDR1 SQVTM and CDR2 ANQGSEA come from the germline V gene. The CDR3 consists of 14 residues. Trimming stripped 5 bases from V and 0 bases from J, with 11 bases between.

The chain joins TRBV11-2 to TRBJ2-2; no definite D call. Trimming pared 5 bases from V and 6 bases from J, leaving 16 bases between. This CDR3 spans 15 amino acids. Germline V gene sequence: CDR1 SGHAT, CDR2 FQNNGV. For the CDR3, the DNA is TGTGCCAGCAGCCCCGAGATAGGTTCGGCCGGGGAGCTGTTTTTT. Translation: CASSPEIGSAGELFF. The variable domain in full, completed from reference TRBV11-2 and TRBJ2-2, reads EAGVAQSPRYKIIEKRQSVAFWCNPISGHATLYWYQQILGQGPKLLIQFQNNGVVDDSQLPKDRFSAERLKGVDSTLKIQPAKLEDSAVYLCASSPEIGSAGELFFGEGSRLTVL.

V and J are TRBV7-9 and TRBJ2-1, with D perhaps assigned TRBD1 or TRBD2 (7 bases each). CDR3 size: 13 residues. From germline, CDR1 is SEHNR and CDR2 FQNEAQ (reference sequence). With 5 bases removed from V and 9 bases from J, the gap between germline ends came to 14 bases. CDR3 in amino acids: CASSQTGEGEQFF. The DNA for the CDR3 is TGTGCCAGCAGCCAAACAGGGGAGGGTGAGCAGTTCTTC.

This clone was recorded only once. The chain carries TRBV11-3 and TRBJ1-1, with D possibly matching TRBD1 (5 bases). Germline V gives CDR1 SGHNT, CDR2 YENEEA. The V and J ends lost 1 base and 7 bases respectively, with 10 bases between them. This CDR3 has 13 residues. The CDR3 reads CASSLGGAGEAFF. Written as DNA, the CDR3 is TGTGCCAGCAGCTTAGGGGGCGCAGGTGAAGCTTTCTTT.

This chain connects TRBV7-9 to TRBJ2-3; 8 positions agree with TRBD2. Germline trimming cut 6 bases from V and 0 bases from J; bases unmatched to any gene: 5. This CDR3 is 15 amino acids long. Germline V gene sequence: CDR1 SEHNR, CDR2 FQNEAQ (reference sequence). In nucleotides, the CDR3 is TGTGCCAGCAGTATTCTAGCGGGCAGCACAGATACGCAGTATTTT. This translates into CASSILAGSTDTQYF.

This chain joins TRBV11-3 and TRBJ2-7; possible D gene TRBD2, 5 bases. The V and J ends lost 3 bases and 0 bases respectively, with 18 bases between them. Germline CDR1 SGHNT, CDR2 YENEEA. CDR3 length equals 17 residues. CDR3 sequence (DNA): TGTGCCAGCAGCTTGACTTGGGAGCCCTCCAACTCCTACGAGCAGTACTTC. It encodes CASSLTWEPSNSYEQYF.

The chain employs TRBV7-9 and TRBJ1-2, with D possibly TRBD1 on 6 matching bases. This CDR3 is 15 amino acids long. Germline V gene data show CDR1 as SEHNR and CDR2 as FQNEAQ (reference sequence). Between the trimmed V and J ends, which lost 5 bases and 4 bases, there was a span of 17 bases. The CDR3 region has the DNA TGTGCCAGCAGCCCCCCCCCGCAGACAGGCTATGGCTACACCTTC. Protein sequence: CASSPPPQTGYGYTF.

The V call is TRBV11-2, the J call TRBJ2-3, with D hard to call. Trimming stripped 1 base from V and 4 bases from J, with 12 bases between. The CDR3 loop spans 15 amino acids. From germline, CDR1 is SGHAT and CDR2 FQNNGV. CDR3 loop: CASSLGPSGADTQYF. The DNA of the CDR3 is TGTGCCAGCAGCTTAGGACCGTCGGGCGCAGATACGCAGTATTTT.

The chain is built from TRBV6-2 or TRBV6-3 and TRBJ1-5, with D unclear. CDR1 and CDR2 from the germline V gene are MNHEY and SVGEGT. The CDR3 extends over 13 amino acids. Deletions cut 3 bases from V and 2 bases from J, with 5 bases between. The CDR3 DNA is TGTGCCAGCAGTTATATCGGCAATCAGCCCCAGCATTTT. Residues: CASSYIGNQPQHF.

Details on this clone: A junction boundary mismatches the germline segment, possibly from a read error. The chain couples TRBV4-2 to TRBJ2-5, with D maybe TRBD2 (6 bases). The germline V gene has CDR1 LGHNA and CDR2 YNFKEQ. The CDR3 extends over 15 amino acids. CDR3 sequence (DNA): TGTGCCTGCAGCCAAGATGGAGGGTCCGAAGAGACCCTGTACTTC. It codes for CACSQDGGSEETLYF.

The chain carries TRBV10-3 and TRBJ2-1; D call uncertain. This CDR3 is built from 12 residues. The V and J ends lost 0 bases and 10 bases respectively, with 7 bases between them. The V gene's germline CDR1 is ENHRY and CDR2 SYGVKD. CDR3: CAISESATEQFF. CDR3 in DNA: TGTGCCATCAGTGAGTCGGCCACGGAGCAGTTCTTC.

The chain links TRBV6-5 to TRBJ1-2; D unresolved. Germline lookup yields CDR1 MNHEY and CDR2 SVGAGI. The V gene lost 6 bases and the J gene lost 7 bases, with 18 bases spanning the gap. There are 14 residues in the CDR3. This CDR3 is CASSQVRGVSGYTF. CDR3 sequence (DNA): TGTGCCAGCAGCCAGGTCCGTGGGGTGAGTGGCTACACCTTC.

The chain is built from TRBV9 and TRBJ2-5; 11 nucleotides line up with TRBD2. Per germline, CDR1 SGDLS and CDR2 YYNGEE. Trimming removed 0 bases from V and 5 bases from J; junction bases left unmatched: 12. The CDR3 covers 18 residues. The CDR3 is CASSVDLGASGGTETQYF. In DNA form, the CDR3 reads TGTGCCAGCAGCGTAGACCTCGGGGCTAGCGGGGGGACGGAGACCCAGTACTTC.

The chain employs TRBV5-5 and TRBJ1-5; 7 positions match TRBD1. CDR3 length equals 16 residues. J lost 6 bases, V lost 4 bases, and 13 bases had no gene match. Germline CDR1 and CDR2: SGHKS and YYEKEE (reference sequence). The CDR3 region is CASSPRGGRGIQPQHF. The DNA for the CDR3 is TGTGCCAGCAGCCCTAGAGGGGGCAGGGGAATTCAGCCCCAGCATTTT.

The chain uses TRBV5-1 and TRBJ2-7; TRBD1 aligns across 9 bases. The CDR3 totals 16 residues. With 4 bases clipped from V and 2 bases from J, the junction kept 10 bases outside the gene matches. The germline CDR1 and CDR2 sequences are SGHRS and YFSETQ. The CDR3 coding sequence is TGCGCCAGCAGCGCAACACCCCGGGACAGGGCCTACGAGCAGTACTTC. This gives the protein CASSATPRDRAYEQYF.

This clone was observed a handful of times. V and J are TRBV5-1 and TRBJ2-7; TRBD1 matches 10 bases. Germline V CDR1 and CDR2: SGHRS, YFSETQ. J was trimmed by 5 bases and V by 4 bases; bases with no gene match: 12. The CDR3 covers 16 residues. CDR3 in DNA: TGCGCCAGCAGCCCGGCGGTGGGACAGGGGATCCACGAGCAGTACTTC. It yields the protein CASSPAVGQGIHEQYF.

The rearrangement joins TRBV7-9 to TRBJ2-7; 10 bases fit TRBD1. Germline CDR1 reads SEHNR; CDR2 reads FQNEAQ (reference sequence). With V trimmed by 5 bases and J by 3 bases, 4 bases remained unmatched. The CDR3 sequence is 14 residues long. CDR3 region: CASSRTGGNYEQYF. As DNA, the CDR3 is TGTGCCAGCAGCCGGACAGGGGGGAACTACGAGCAGTACTTC.

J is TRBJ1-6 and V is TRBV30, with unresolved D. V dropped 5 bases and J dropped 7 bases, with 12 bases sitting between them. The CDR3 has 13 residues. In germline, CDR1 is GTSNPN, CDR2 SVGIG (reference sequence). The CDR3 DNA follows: TGTGCCTGGGTAGGGCGCCTAAATTCACCCCTCCACTTT. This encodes CAWVGRLNSPLHF.

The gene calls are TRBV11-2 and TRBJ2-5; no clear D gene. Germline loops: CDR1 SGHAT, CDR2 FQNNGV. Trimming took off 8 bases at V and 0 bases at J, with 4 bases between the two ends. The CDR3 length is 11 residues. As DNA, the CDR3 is TGTGCCAGCGGGGACCAAGAGACCCAGTACTTC. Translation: CASGDQETQYF.

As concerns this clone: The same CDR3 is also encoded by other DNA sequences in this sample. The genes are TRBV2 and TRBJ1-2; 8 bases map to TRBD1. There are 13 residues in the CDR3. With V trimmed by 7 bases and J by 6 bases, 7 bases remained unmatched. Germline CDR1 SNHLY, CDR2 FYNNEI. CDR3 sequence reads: CASTLDREDGYTF. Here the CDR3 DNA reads TGTGCCAGCACCCTGGACAGGGAAGATGGCTACACCTTC.

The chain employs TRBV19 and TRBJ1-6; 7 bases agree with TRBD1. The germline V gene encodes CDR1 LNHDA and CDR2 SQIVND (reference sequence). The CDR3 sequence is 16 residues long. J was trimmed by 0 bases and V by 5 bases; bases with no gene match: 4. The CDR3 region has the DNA TGTGCCAGTAGTCGAGGGGGCCACTCCTATAATTCACCCCTCCACTTT. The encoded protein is CASSRGGHSYNSPLHF.